The clone carrying this TCR beta chain was detected a few times. The CDR3 runs to 14 residues. Per the germline V gene, CDR1 is KGHSH and CDR2 is LQKENI. Trimming stripped 2 bases from V and 6 bases from J, with 13 bases between. The sample belongs to a study of T-cell reconstitution after alpha-beta-depleted transplantation in children. Unique molecular identifiers were incorporated during preparation of the TCRbeta library. TCRdb reprocessed the PCR reads via MiXCR and lists one record per CDR3 protein. The sample consists of some 75,000 distinct CDR3 sequences, just under 7.5% of them appearing once.

The sample consisted of PBMCs from the stem cell graft donor, taken from the stem cell graft. The clonotype comes from a human donor who donated a stem cell graft to a child with acute lymphoblastic leukemia. V usage is TRBV18 and J usage is TRBJ1-1, with a tentative D call TRBD1 (5 bases). CDR3 sequence: CASSPMGLGAEAFF. DNA for the CDR3: TGTGCCAGCTCACCAATGGGGCTCGGGGCTGAAGCTTTCTTT.